The entry below describes one T cell receptor beta chain. This sample is drawn from a study of cytomegalovirus exposure and HLA in healthy donors. Study overall: Earlier, some 180 million T cells were analyzed, and 117 million unique TCR beta sequences were found among them.

This PCR relied on a set of 60 Vbeta primers and 13 Jbeta primers. Sequencing was performed with immunoSEQ multiplex PCR; in TCRdb, only in-frame clones are kept and a portion is missing. This sample's clone table lists more than 90,000 clones. Looked up from germline, CDR1 is LNHDA and CDR2 is SQIVND (reference sequence). The CDR3 consists of 15 residues. The V gene lost 4 bases and the J gene lost 8 bases, with 20 bases spanning the gap. The gene calls are TRBV19 and TRBJ1-2; TRBD1 is a possible D gene (6 bases). The sample was PBMCs. This TCR was recovered from a man aged 30 to 39 in good health and CMV-seronegative. This CDR3 is CASSNPTEPGEGYTF. The CDR3 coding sequence is TGTGCCAGTAGTAATCCGACAGAACCAGGGGAAGGCTACACCTTC.